These 2 T cell receptor beta chains share one sample of origin, sequenced in a study of identifying expanded T cells in peripheral blood. The table came from immunoSEQ multiplex PCR; TCRdb's copy has only in-frame clones and leaves some out. This sample has some 78,000 clones, with more than 75% found just once. The sequenced sample was blood. The origin of the receptors is a person aged 18 to 69 in good health.

This chain connects TRBV30 to TRBJ2-2, with D unclear. Germline-derived CDR1 and CDR2 are GTSNPN and SVGIG (reference sequence). V lost 1 base and J 4 bases, leaving 10 bases between the germline ends. The CDR3 extends over 14 amino acids. The CDR3 bases are TGTGCCTGGAGTGGGGTACAGCTCACCGGGGAGCTGTTTTTT. Its translation is CAWSGVQLTGELFF.

V gene TRBV5-1 combines with J gene TRBJ1-2, with TRBD1 identical over 7 bases. This CDR3 is built from 14 residues. Losses at the gene ends were 2 bases for V and 6 bases for J; bases not matched to a gene: 7. Germline loops: CDR1 SGHRS, CDR2 YFSETQ. The CDR3 protein is CASSLYGQGDGYTF. CDR3 nucleotides: TGCGCCAGCAGCTTATATGGGCAGGGGGATGGCTACACCTTC. The whole variable domain, filled in from reference TRBV5-1 and TRBJ1-2, reads KAGVTQTPRYLIKTRGQQVTLSCSPISGHRSVSWYQQTPGQGLQFLFEYFSETQRNKGNFPGRFSGRQFSNSRSEMNVSTLELGDSALYLCASSLYGQGDGYTFGSGTRLTVV.